This TCR beta chain was documented in a study of radiotherapy plus CTLA-4 blockade in lung cancer. Study as a whole: In around 19% of patients, objective responses were seen; approximately 31% had disease control.

Profiled with immunoSEQ multiplex PCR; TCRdb holds only in-frame clones, not every one. The sample contains about 110,000 clones, roughly four fifths of which appear only once. In its sample, this clone was seen a few times. CDR3 size: 14 residues. Between the trimmed V and J ends, which lost 0 bases and 2 bases, there was a span of 9 bases. Per the germline V gene, CDR1 is SGDLS and CDR2 is YYNGEE. The sequence was collected from a human donor with non-small cell lung cancer that progressed on radiotherapy plus ipilimumab. Some clones in this sample may be carry-over from other donors' samples. This chain joins TRBV9 and TRBJ2-7; the D is unclear. Here the sequenced sample was peripheral blood, taken from a patient treated with radiotherapy plus ipilimumab. The CDR3: CASSVGASPYEQYF. CDR3 nucleotide sequence: TGTGCCAGCAGCGTAGGGGCTTCCCCCTACGAGCAGTACTTC.